These 29 T cell receptor beta chains share one sample of origin, sequenced in a study of shared clonotypes between healthy human individuals. Data came from immunoSEQ multiplex PCR; TCRdb stores just in-frame clones and leaves some out. The sample contains a few million clones, 85% to 95% of which appear only once. Sequencing was done on a sample of naive CD4+ T cells from PBMCs. Subset indicated: CD45RA+ positively selected. These receptors all stem from a man aged 18 to 30 in good health. Some clones in this sample may be carry-over from other donors' samples.

Points on this clone: At one of its ends the junction is not consistent with the germline gene, which may arise from a read error. The gene calls are TRBV2 and TRBJ2-3, with D tentatively TRBD1 (6 bases). The germline V gene has CDR1 SNHLY and CDR2 FYNNEI. This CDR3 spans 13 amino acids. CDR3 nucleotides: TGTGCCGTTCTAACAGGGACCACAAATACGCAGTATTTT. This sequence encodes CAVLTGTTNTQYF.

The chain joins TRBV5-4 to TRBJ1-2; no firm D call. Trimming left V 0 bases short and J 9 bases short, with 6 bases between. The V gene's germline CDR1 is SGHNT and CDR2 YYREEE (reference sequence). The CDR3 contains 11 residues. The CDR3 region is CASSLVWSYTF. In nucleotides, the CDR3 is TGTGCCAGCAGCTTGGTTTGGAGCTACACCTTC. Together with reference TRBV5-4 and TRBJ1-2, the CDR3 gives the full variable domain: ETGVTQSPTHLIKTRGQQVTLRCSSQSGHNTVSWYQQALGQGPQFIFQYYREEENGRGNFPPRFSGLQFPNYSSELNVNALELDDSALYLCASSLVWSYTFGSGTRLTVV.

V usage is TRBV5-1 and J usage is TRBJ2-1; no reliable D call. CDR3 length equals 13 residues. Germline CDR1 is SGHRS and CDR2 is YFSETQ. V was shortened by 3 bases and J by 4 bases, with 8 bases between the two germline ends. The CDR3 bases are TGCGCCAGCAGCTCGCGGCCTTACAATGAGCAGTTCTTC. Amino acids: CASSSRPYNEQFF. Looking up the rest from reference TRBV5-1 and TRBJ2-1 gives the full variable domain: KAGVTQTPRYLIKTRGQQVTLSCSPISGHRSVSWYQQTPGQGLQFLFEYFSETQRNKGNFPGRFSGRQFSNSRSEMNVSTLELGDSALYLCASSSRPYNEQFFGPGTRLTVL.

Notes on this clone: Other nucleotide sequences in the sample specify the same CDR3. The chain has TRBV18 and TRBJ1-1; D remains unclear. This CDR3 has 12 residues. The germline CDR1 and CDR2 sequences are KGHSH and LQKENI. V was trimmed by 3 bases and J by 4 bases, leaving 6 bases between them. CDR3 nucleotide sequence: TGTGCCAGCTCACCCGCCAGCACTGAAGCTTTCTTT. Its translation: CASSPASTEAFF.

The genes are TRBV28 and TRBJ1-1; TRBD1 is a possible D gene (5 bases). Trimming took off 2 bases at V and 10 bases at J, with 26 bases between the two ends. This CDR3 contains 17 residues. Per germline, CDR1 MDHEN and CDR2 SYDVKM. CDR3 coding DNA: TGTGCCAGCAGTTTAACCCACCACGCGAAGACAGTTCTCAGAGCTTTCTTT. Protein product: CASSLTHHAKTVLRAFF.

Of note for this clone: This CDR3 is also generated by other DNA sequences in the sample. The CDR3 nucleotides read TGCGCCAGCAGCTTCCCGGGAGGAGAGACCCAGTACTTC. Amino acids: CASSFPGGETQYF. This chain connects TRBV5-1 to TRBJ2-5; 7 positions agree with TRBD2. Germline CDR1 reads SGHRS; CDR2 reads YFSETQ. J was trimmed by 4 bases and V by 2 bases; bases with no gene match: 2. The CDR3 totals 13 residues.

V gene TRBV5-6 combines with J gene TRBJ2-3; 8 bases agree with TRBD1. This CDR3 has 15 residues. The germline V gene encodes CDR1 SGHDT and CDR2 YYEEEE. The junction had 4 bases not matched to a gene; V was cut back by 3 bases and J by 1 base. The CDR3 reads CASSWTGPGTDTQYF. CDR3 nucleotide sequence: TGTGCCAGCAGCTGGACAGGGCCCGGCACAGATACGCAGTATTTT.

The V gene is TRBV11-3, the J gene TRBJ2-2, with TRBD2 identical over 8 bases. The CDR3 consists of 14 residues. Per the germline V gene, CDR1 is SGHNT and CDR2 is YENEEA. Trimming removed 4 bases from V and 5 bases from J; junction bases left unmatched: 3. CDR3 sequence reads: CASSSGGYTGELFF. The CDR3 DNA sequence: TGTGCCAGCAGCTCGGGGGGGTATACCGGGGAGCTGTTTTTT.

The CDR3 nucleotides are TGTGCCAGCAGTGACTTCAATAGCTTTCAGCCCCAGCATTTT. As protein: CASSDFNSFQPQHF. V gene TRBV25-1 combines with J gene TRBJ1-5; D gene unclear. Trimming took off 3 bases at V and 6 bases at J, with 12 bases between the two ends. This CDR3 contains 14 residues. Germline V gives CDR1 MGHDK, CDR2 SYGVNS. Full variable domain (missing parts from reference TRBV25-1 and TRBJ1-5): EADIYQTPRYLVIGTGKKITLECSQTMGHDKMYWYQQDPGMELHLIHYSYGVNSTEKGDLSSESTVSRIRTEHFPLTLESARPSHTSQYLCASSDFNSFQPQHFGDGTRLSIL.

The chain recombines TRBV5-8 with TRBJ1-3, with D possibly being TRBD1 (5 bases). The CDR3 loop spans 14 amino acids. V lost 6 bases, J lost 4 bases, and 14 bases lay in between. Germline V gene data show CDR1 as SGHTS and CDR2 as YDEGEE. CDR3 DNA: TGTGCCAGCAACCCCGACAGAAGCGGAAACACCATATATTTT. Translation gives CASNPDRSGNTIYF.

The chain employs TRBV2 and TRBJ1-1, with D possibly matching TRBD1 (5 bases). Trimming removed 6 bases from V and 0 bases from J, with 8 bases in between. CDR3 length: 13 amino acids. Per the germline V gene, CDR1 is SNHLY and CDR2 is FYNNEI. Here the CDR3 DNA reads TGTGCCAGCAGACAGGTACTGAACACTGAAGCTTTCTTT. Translated, it gives CASRQVLNTEAFF.

Concerning this clone itself: Other DNA sequences from this sample encode an identical CDR3 as well. The genes are TRBV19 and TRBJ2-7; no definite D call. CDR1 is LNHDA and CDR2 is SQIVND in the germline V gene (reference sequence). This CDR3 is 12 amino acids long. Trimming pared 2 bases from V and 3 bases from J, leaving 5 bases between. CDR3 sequence reads: CASSIPGYEQYF. The CDR3 DNA reads TGTGCCAGTAGTATACCAGGCTACGAGCAGTACTTC.

The V and J genes are TRBV5-1 and TRBJ2-2; 10 bases are shared with TRBD1. Germline values: CDR1 SGHRS, CDR2 YFSETQ. The V gene end was trimmed by 4 bases and the J gene end by 6 bases; junction bases not matched to a gene: 3. This CDR3 is 14 amino acids long. CDR3 in amino acids: CASSGGQGSGELFF. The CDR3 DNA is TGCGCCAGCAGCGGGGGACAGGGGTCCGGGGAGCTGTTTTTT.

The rearrangement links TRBV18 to TRBJ1-2; no reliable D call. The CDR3 length is 15 residues. Germline V lookup: CDR1 KGHSH, CDR2 LQKENI. V was pared by 3 bases and J by 2 bases, with 13 bases between. The CDR3 bases are TGTGCCAGCTCACCGTCCGGAGGTCTAAACTATGGCTACACCTTC. Its protein product is CASSPSGGLNYGYTF.

The gene calls are TRBV5-4 and TRBJ2-4, with no clear D. This CDR3 contains 13 residues. Between the trimmed V and J ends, which lost 3 bases and 7 bases, there was a span of 11 bases. Per germline, CDR1 SGHNT and CDR2 YYREEE (reference sequence). The CDR3 coding sequence is TGTGCCAGCAGCTCGAGTCTCAATAACATTCAGTACTTC. Its protein is CASSSSLNNIQYF.

A word on this clone: Other DNA sequences from this sample encode an identical CDR3 as well. The rearrangement uses TRBV2 and TRBJ1-1; D call uncertain. This CDR3 spans 13 amino acids. CDR1 SNHLY and CDR2 FYNNEI come from the germline V gene. V was shortened by 5 bases and J by 0 bases, with 7 bases between the two germline ends. CDR3 nucleotides: TGTGCCAGCAGTTCAACAGTGAACACTGAAGCTTTCTTT. This gives the protein CASSSTVNTEAFF.

The chain has TRBV29-1 and TRBJ2-5; D is perhaps TRBD2 (6 bases). V was cut by 5 bases and J by 4 bases, with 14 bases left in between. This CDR3 has 13 amino acids. Germline CDR1 SQVTM, CDR2 ANQGSEA. CDR3 nucleotide sequence: TGCAGCGTTCTTCGACTAGAACGAGAGACCCAGTACTTC. It is translated as CSVLRLERETQYF. Looking up the rest from reference TRBV29-1 and TRBJ2-5 gives the full variable domain: SAVISQKPSRDICQRGTSLTIQCQVDSQVTMMFWYRQQPGQSLTLIATANQGSEATYESGFVIDKFPISRPNLTFSTLTVSNMSPEDSSIYLCSVLRLERETQYFGPGTRLLVL.

With respect to this clone: Other nucleotide sequences in the sample specify the same CDR3. This sequence joins TRBV5-1 and TRBJ2-1, with 10 bases lining up with TRBD2. CDR3 length equals 15 residues. The V gene's germline CDR1 is SGHRS and CDR2 YFSETQ. After removal of 4 bases from V and 3 bases from J, the junction contained 4 bases not matched to a gene. CDR3 sequence (DNA): TGCGCCAGCAGCCATGGACTAGCGGACTACAATGAGCAGTTCTTC. It specifies CASSHGLADYNEQFF. Full variable domain (remainder filled in from reference TRBV5-1 and TRBJ2-1): KAGVTQTPRYLIKTRGQQVTLSCSPISGHRSVSWYQQTPGQGLQFLFEYFSETQRNKGNFPGRFSGRQFSNSRSEMNVSTLELGDSALYLCASSHGLADYNEQFFGPGTRLTVL.

The chain couples TRBV5-5 to TRBJ1-3; D is ambiguous. The germline gives CDR1 SGHKS, CDR2 YYEKEE (reference sequence). V was clipped by 5 bases and J by 2 bases, with 5 bases between them. This CDR3 comprises 12 residues. CDR3 in amino acids: CASSSPGNTIYF. In DNA, the CDR3 is TGTGCCAGCAGTTCCCCTGGAAACACCATATATTTT.

V and J are TRBV18 and TRBJ2-7; possible D gene TRBD2, 7 bases. CDR1 and CDR2 from the germline V gene are KGHSH and LQKENI. V lost 3 bases and J 6 bases, leaving 30 bases between the germline ends. The CDR3 consists of 19 residues. CDR3 sequence: CASSPSGGRGALRLGEQYF. The DNA of the CDR3 is TGTGCCAGCTCACCGTCGGGTGGTCGGGGGGCGCTGAGGCTTGGCGAGCAGTACTTC.

The J gene is TRBJ2-7, the V gene TRBV5-4, with a possible D match to TRBD2 (6 bases). Germline lookup yields CDR1 SGHNT and CDR2 YYREEE (reference sequence). Trimming left V 5 bases short and J 5 bases short, with 26 bases between. This CDR3 is built from 17 residues. This chain's CDR3 is CASRPGGGAPVENEQYF. As DNA, the CDR3 is TGTGCCAGCAGGCCCGGCGGAGGGGCCCCGGTAGAGAACGAGCAGTACTTC.

The chain combines TRBV28 with TRBJ2-6; D remains unclear. Germline CDR1 and CDR2: MDHEN and SYDVKM. Trimming took off 7 bases at V and 0 bases at J, with 10 bases between the two ends. CDR3 length: 15 amino acids. The CDR3 here is CASKIWDSGANVLTF. The DNA of the CDR3 is TGTGCCAGCAAAATCTGGGACTCTGGGGCCAACGTCCTGACTTTC.

The J gene is TRBJ2-3, the V gene TRBV18; 7 nucleotides line up with TRBD1. V lost 9 bases, J lost 2 bases, and 5 bases stayed unmatched. The germline V gene encodes CDR1 KGHSH and CDR2 LQKENI. The CDR3 spans 13 residues. The CDR3 DNA sequence: TGTGCCAGGGGGGACAGATACACAGATACGCAGTATTTT. It codes for CARGDRYTDTQYF. Based on the CDR3 plus reference TRBV18 and TRBJ2-3, the full variable domain is NAGVMQNPRHLVRRRGQEARLRCSPMKGHSHVYWYRQLPEEGLKFMVYLQKENIIDESGMPKERFSAEFPKEGPSILRIQQVVRGDSAAYFCARGDRYTDTQYFGPGTRLTVL.

Only one count was recorded for this clone. The rearrangement joins TRBV6-6 to TRBJ2-1, with D tentatively TRBD2 (6 bases). The CDR3 covers 13 residues. Germline lookup yields CDR1 MNHNY and CDR2 SVGAGI (reference sequence). The V gene lost 6 bases and the J gene lost 2 bases, with 8 bases spanning the gap. The CDR3 DNA is TGTGCCAGCAGGGGGGGAGCCTACAATGAGCAGTTCTTC. This encodes CASRGGAYNEQFF.

This clone was detected only once. The chain has TRBV5-6 and TRBJ2-5; D might be TRBD2 (6 bases). Trimming took off 4 bases at V and 5 bases at J, with 18 bases between the two ends. Germline CDR1 SGHDT, CDR2 YYEEEE. The CDR3 consists of 15 residues. This CDR3 is CASSPGVGRDETQYF. CDR3 bases: TGTGCCAGCAGCCCCGGCGTGGGGCGGGATGAGACCCAGTACTTC.

The rearrangement links TRBV6-5 to TRBJ1-4; 9 nucleotides match TRBD1. Germline CDR1 is MNHEY and CDR2 is SVGAGI. The CDR3 totals 15 residues. V was pared by 2 bases and J by 7 bases, with 5 bases of the junction left unmatched. CDR3 nucleotide sequence: TGTGCCAGCAGTTACGGTGGGACAGGGCTTGAAAAACTGTTTTTT. Translation gives CASSYGGTGLEKLFF.

This clone was recorded only once. The chain links TRBV14 to TRBJ2-7; the D call may be TRBD1 or TRBD2 (5 bases each). V lost 1 base and J lost 6, with 16 bases in between. Germline CDR1 and CDR2: SGHDN and FVKESK. The CDR3 extends over 15 amino acids. In DNA, the CDR3 is TGTGCCAGCAGCCAAGCGTGGGGGTTTTTGAGCGAGCAGTACTTC. The encoded protein is CASSQAWGFLSEQYF.

Of note for this clone: The sample carries other DNA sequences with the same CDR3. The chain couples TRBV5-1 to TRBJ2-1, with TRBD2 matching 15 bases. The CDR3 is 17 amino acids. Trimming removed 3 bases from V and 3 bases from J; junction bases left unmatched: 4. Germline assignment: CDR1 SGHRS and CDR2 YFSETQ. The CDR3 DNA is TGCGCCAGCAGCTGGGGACTAGCGGGAGGTCTCTACAATGAGCAGTTCTTC. Amino acids: CASSWGLAGGLYNEQFF.

This clone was observed a few times. V usage is TRBV28 and J usage is TRBJ2-2; 7 bases line up with TRBD1. This CDR3 region has 14 residues. V dropped 6 bases and J dropped 4; count of bases not matched to a gene: 5. Germline V CDR1 and CDR2: MDHEN, SYDVKM. CDR3 bases: TGTGCCAGCAGGGTGACAGGGAGCACCGGGGAGCTGTTTTTT. This codes for CASRVTGSTGELFF.